This passage covers 7 T cell receptor beta chains from one sample sequenced in a study of T cells after yellow fever vaccination. A single record per CDR3 protein comes from TCRdb applying MiXCR to the 5' RACE reads. The sample lists around 230,000 distinct CDR3 sequences; 6% to 8% were seen once. The specimen comprised CD4+ T cells sorted from PBMCs, sampled on the day of the yellow fever booster vaccination. These receptor sequences come from a young man who received the YFV17D yellow fever vaccine.

This clonotype was found many times. At one end the junction does not follow the germline gene, possibly because of a read error. The rearrangement joins TRBV25-1 to TRBJ2-5, with D tentatively TRBD1 (5 bases). This CDR3 spans 14 amino acids. CDR1 MGHDK and CDR2 SYGVNS come from the germline V gene. This chain's CDR3 is CASTESAGQETQYF. CDR3 bases: TGTGCCAGCACTGAATCGGCAGGGCAAGAGACCCAGTACTTC. The full variable domain, in which reference TRBV25-1 and TRBJ2-5 provide the parts outside the CDR3, is EADIYQTPRYLVIGTGKKITLECSQTMGHDKMYWYQQDPGMELHLIHYSYGVNSTEKGDLSSESTVSRIRTEHFPLTLESARPSHTSQYLCASTESAGQETQYFGPGTRLLVL.

A remark on this clonotype: Since a much larger clone is just one base distant, this may be a read error. The gene calls are TRBV20-1 and TRBJ2-7; D possibly corresponds to TRBD2 (6 bases). V was shortened by 7 bases and J by 2 bases, with 18 bases between the two germline ends. The CDR3 has 14 amino acids. Germline V gene lookup returns CDR1 DFQATT and CDR2 SNEGSKA (reference sequence). The chain's CDR3 is CSVGVGTRTYEQYF. The DNA of the CDR3 is TGCAGTGTTGGGGTCGGGACTCGTACCTACGAGCAGTACTTC.

This clonotype was seen ten or more times. The J gene is TRBJ2-1, the V gene TRBV20-1; TRBD2 matches 9 bases. CDR1 is DFQATT and CDR2 is SNEGSKA in the germline V gene (reference sequence). The junction had 12 bases not matched to a gene; V was cut back by 6 bases and J by 9 bases. The CDR3 spans 14 residues. CDR3 protein: CSATRLREGGEQFF. The CDR3 DNA is TGCAGTGCCACTAGATTGCGGGAGGGAGGTGAGCAGTTCTTC.

The CDR3 sequence: CASSLDSASETQYF. Written as DNA, the CDR3 is TGTGCCAGCAGCTTAGACAGCGCATCAGAGACCCAGTACTTC. The chain is built from TRBV11-2 and TRBJ2-5; D unresolved. CDR3 size: 14 residues. Germline lookup yields CDR1 SGHAT and CDR2 FQNNGV. Trimming left V 0 bases short and J 4 bases short, with 9 bases between.

The chain recombines TRBV20-1 with TRBJ2-7; 11 bases align to TRBD1. The trim removed 3 bases at V and 4 bases at J, leaving 11 bases unmatched. Germline CDR1 reads DFQATT; CDR2 reads SNEGSKA (reference sequence). CDR3 length: 16 amino acids. CDR3 region: CSASPQTGTGGYEQYF. CDR3 in DNA: TGCAGTGCTAGTCCTCAAACCGGGACAGGGGGTTACGAGCAGTACTTC.

This clonotype was recorded at least ten times. The chain links TRBV28 to TRBJ2-7; D possibly corresponds to TRBD2 (6 bases). The CDR3 loop spans 15 amino acids. Germline assignment: CDR1 MDHEN and CDR2 SYDVKM. Trimming took 3 bases from V and 3 from J, leaving 15 bases between them. The CDR3 coding sequence is TGTGCCAGCAGTTTGGTTGGAGGGTTGAGCTACGAGCAGTACTTC. Translating gives CASSLVGGLSYEQYF.

V is TRBV5-8 and J is TRBJ2-5, with D possibly being TRBD1 (5 bases). CDR3 length equals 14 residues. V was clipped by 0 bases and J by 5 bases, with 11 bases between them. Germline assignment: CDR1 SGHTS and CDR2 YDEGEE. CDR3 sequence (DNA): TGTGCCAGCAGCTTGGACAGGTTCTTTGAGACCCAGTACTTC. Its translation: CASSLDRFFETQYF.